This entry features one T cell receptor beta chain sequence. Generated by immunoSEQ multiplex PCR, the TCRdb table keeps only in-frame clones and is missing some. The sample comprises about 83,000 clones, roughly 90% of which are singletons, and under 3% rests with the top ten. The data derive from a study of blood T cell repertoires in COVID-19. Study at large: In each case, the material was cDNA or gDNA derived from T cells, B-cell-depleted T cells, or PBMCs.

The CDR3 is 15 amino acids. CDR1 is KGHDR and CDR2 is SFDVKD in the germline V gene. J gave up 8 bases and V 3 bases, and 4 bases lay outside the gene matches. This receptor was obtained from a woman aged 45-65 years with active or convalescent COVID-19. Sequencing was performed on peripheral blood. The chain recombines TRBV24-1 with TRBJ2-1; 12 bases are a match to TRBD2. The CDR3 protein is CATSDLTSGSDEQFF. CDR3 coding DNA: TGTGCCACCAGTGATCTGACTAGCGGGAGCGATGAGCAGTTCTTC.